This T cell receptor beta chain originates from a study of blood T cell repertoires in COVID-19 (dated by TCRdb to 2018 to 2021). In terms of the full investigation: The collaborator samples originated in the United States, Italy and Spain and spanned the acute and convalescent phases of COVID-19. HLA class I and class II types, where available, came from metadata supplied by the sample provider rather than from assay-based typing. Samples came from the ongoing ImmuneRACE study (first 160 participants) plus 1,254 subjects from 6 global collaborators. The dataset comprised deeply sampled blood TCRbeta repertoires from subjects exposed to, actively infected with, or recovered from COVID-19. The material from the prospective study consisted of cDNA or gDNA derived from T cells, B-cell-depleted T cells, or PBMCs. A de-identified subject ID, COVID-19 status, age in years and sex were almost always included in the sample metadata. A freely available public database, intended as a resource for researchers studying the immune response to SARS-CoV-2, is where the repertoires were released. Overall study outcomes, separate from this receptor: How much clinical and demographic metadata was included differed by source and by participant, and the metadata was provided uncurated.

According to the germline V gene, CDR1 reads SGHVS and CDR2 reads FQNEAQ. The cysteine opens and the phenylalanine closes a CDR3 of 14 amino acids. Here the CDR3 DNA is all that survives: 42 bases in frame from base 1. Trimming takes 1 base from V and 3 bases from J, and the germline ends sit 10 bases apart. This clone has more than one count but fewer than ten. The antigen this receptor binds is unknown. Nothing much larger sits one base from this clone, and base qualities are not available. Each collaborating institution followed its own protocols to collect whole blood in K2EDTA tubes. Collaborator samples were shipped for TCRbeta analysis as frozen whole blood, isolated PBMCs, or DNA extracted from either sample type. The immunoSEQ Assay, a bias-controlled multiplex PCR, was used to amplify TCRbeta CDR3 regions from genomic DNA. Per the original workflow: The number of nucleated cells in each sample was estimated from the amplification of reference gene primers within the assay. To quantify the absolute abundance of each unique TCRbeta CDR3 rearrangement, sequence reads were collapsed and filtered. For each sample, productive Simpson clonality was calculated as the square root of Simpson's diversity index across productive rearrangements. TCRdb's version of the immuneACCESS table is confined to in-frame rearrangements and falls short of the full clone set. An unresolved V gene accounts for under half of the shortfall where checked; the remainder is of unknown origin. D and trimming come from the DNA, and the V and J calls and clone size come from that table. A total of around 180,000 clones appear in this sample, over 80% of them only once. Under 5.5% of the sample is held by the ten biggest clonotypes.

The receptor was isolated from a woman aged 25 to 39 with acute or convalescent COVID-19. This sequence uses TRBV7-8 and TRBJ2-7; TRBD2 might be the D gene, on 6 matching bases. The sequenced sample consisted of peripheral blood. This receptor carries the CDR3 CASSLVGLGYEQYF. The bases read TGTGCCAGCAGCTTAGTGGGACTGGGCTACGAGCAGTACTTC.